These 27 T cell receptor beta chains share one sample of origin, sequenced in a study. Tregs were sorted as CD4+CD25+CD127-/low cells. MiXCR, run by TCRdb on the 5' RACE reads, gives a single entry per CDR3 protein. The top ten clones hold 2.3% of a sample with about 32,000 distinct CDR3 sequences, approximately 30% of them seen once. Sequencing used tumor-infiltrating Tregs sorted from the breast tumor. The receptors come from a female donor with breast cancer.

The V call is TRBV6-5, the J call TRBJ1-5; D remains unclear. V lost 5 bases and J 11 bases, leaving 13 bases between the germline ends. The CDR3 is 12 residues long. CDR1 and CDR2 (germline): MNHEY, SVGAGI. The CDR3 DNA sequence: TGTGCCAGCAGTCAGCCGAAAGAGACCCAGCATTTT. It specifies CASSQPKETQHF.

The chain recombines TRBV20-1 with TRBJ2-7; tentatively, D is TRBD1 or TRBD2 (5 bases each). Looked up from germline, CDR1 is DFQATT and CDR2 is SNEGSKA (reference sequence). The CDR3 runs 12 residues. V gave up 6 bases and J gave up 4 bases, with 13 bases separating them. In DNA form, the CDR3 reads TGCAGTGCCATCGACTGGGGGTACGAGCAGTACTTC. This translates into CSAIDWGYEQYF.

The chain is built from TRBV3-1 and TRBJ1-4; D not certain. This CDR3 contains 14 residues. Germline V gene lookup returns CDR1 LGHDT and CDR2 YNNKEL (reference sequence). The germline V and J ends were trimmed by 3 bases and 7 bases, with 12 bases remaining between them. CDR3 DNA: TGTGCCAGCAGCCACGTTAACGAGGGTGAAAAACTGTTTTTT. Its protein product is CASSHVNEGEKLFF.

This clonotype was counted a few times. This may arise from a read error, as a much more abundant clone is one base away. This rearrangement joins TRBV6-5 to TRBJ2-1, with TRBD1 identical over 9 bases. CDR3 length: 15 residues. The J segment lost 6 bases and the V segment lost 8 bases, leaving 11 bases of the junction unmatched. Germline values: CDR1 MNHEY, CDR2 SVGAGI. Here the CDR3 DNA reads TGTGCCAGCCGTGGGACAGGGAAGAGGTGCAATGAGCAGTTCTTC. Translated, it gives CASRGTGKRCNEQFF.

This clonotype came up a few times. This may be a read error, as it is one base from a much larger clone. The chain combines TRBV4-1 with TRBJ1-1, with a weak D call TRBD1 (5 bases). Trimming removed 5 bases at V and 8 bases at J, with 12 bases between. Looked up from germline, CDR1 is MGHRA and CDR2 is YSYEKL. This CDR3 is 12 amino acids long. CDR3 residues: CASSAEGREAFF. CDR3 DNA sequence: TGCGCCAGCAGCGCCGAGGGGAGGGAAGCTTTCTTT.

This clonotype was picked up a small number of times. The rearrangement links TRBV20-1 to TRBJ2-7; 13 bases match TRBD2. V gave up 4 bases and J gave up 2 bases; unmatched junction bases: 11. Germline CDR1 is DFQATT and CDR2 is SNEGSKA (reference sequence). CDR3 length: 17 amino acids. In nucleotides, the CDR3 is TGCAGTGCTATGGGGGGACTAGCGGGAAGGAGTGCCTACGAGCAGTACTTC. It specifies CSAMGGLAGRSAYEQYF.

This clonotype was detected ten times or more. This rearrangement joins TRBV11-2 to TRBJ2-6, with a weak D call TRBD2 (5 bases). V was shortened by 4 bases and J by 4 bases, with 23 bases between the two germline ends. Germline values: CDR1 SGHAT, CDR2 FQNNGV. The CDR3 length is 19 residues. CDR3 residues: CASSSPRRGKLLGANVLTF. The CDR3 DNA is TGTGCCAGCAGCTCTCCCCGCCGGGGAAAATTGCTCGGGGCCAACGTCCTGACTTTC.

This clonotype has ten or more counts. This sequence joins TRBV5-1 and TRBJ2-1, with no clear D. The CDR3 extends over 14 amino acids. Germline V CDR1 and CDR2: SGHRS, YFSETQ. Trimming stripped 5 bases from V and 5 bases from J, with 14 bases between. The CDR3 coding sequence is TGCGCCAGCAGTTCGGGCCTACAAAACAATGAGCAGTTCTTC. It is translated as CASSSGLQNNEQFF.

Points on this clonotype: One base away lies a much larger clone, so this may be a sequencing read error. V and J are TRBV6-5 and TRBJ1-1; maybe TRBD1 (5 bases). The CDR3 length is 13 residues. The germline gives CDR1 MNHEY, CDR2 SVGAGI. Trimming left V 5 bases short and J 13 bases short, with 20 bases between. The CDR3 sequence is CASSTLRVGVVFF. In nucleotides, the CDR3 is TGTGCCAGCAGTACTTTAAGGGTGGGGGTAGTTTTCTTT.

This clonotype has at least ten counts. The V call is TRBV4-1, the J call TRBJ2-1; 9 bases agree with TRBD2. The CDR3 has 16 residues. In germline, CDR1 is MGHRA, CDR2 YSYEKL. With 0 bases clipped from V and 8 bases from J, the junction kept 8 bases outside the gene matches. Here the CDR3 DNA reads TGCGCCAGCAGCCAAGATAGGGGTCTAGCGGGATATGAGCAGTTCTTC. Protein product: CASSQDRGLAGYEQFF.

This clonotype was recorded at least ten times. The chain employs TRBV27 and TRBJ2-7, with D possibly TRBD1 on 6 matching bases. Trimming shortened V by 3 bases and J by 3 bases, and 12 bases separated the two germline ends. CDR1 is MNHEY, CDR2 SMNVEV, per germline (reference sequence). The CDR3 has 14 residues. CDR3 nucleotides: TGTGCCAGCAGTTTTGGTACAGGGCGCTACGAGCAGTACTTC. Protein sequence: CASSFGTGRYEQYF.

This clonotype has a count of ten or more. This chain connects TRBV7-9 to TRBJ2-6; no definite D call. The germline CDR1 and CDR2 sequences are SEHNR and FQNEAQ (reference sequence). The V gene lost 4 bases and the J gene lost 0 bases, with 7 bases spanning the gap. The CDR3 totals 15 residues. CDR3 loop: CASSYGRSGANVLTF. In DNA form, the CDR3 reads TGTGCCAGCAGCTATGGGCGCTCTGGGGCCAACGTCCTGACTTTC.

This sequence joins TRBV7-3 and TRBJ2-3; D is uncertain. Trimming removed 5 bases from V and 0 bases from J, with 12 bases in between. The CDR3 is 15 residues long. Germline values: CDR1 SGHTA, CDR2 FQGTGA. In nucleotides, the CDR3 is TGTGCCAGCAGCCCCTCCTACCAAAGCACAGATACGCAGTATTTT. This codes for CASSPSYQSTDTQYF.

There are a few counts of this clonotype. V and J are TRBV9 and TRBJ2-1; possibly TRBD2 for D (6 bases). V lost 5 bases, J lost 6 bases, and 12 bases lay in between. Per germline, CDR1 SGDLS and CDR2 YYNGEE. The CDR3 is 13 residues long. CDR3 bases: TGTGCCAGCAGTTTCGCGGGACCCAATGAGCAGTTCTTC. It yields the protein CASSFAGPNEQFF.

This clonotype has just a few counts. The rearrangement links TRBV6-5 to TRBJ2-6; D is possibly TRBD1 (5 bases). This CDR3 is built from 15 residues. V lost 2 bases, J lost 2 bases, and 7 bases lay in between. Germline values: CDR1 MNHEY, CDR2 SVGAGI. CDR3 in amino acids: CASSYDSPGANVLTF. CDR3 nucleotide sequence: TGTGCCAGCAGTTACGACAGCCCTGGGGCCAACGTCCTGACTTTC.

In its sample, this clonotype was seen a few times. CDR3 amino acids: CATTENTGELFF. DNA of the CDR3: TGTGCCACCACCGAGAACACCGGGGAGCTGTTTTTT. This chain joins TRBV24-1 and TRBJ2-2; D unclear. The V gene's germline CDR1 is KGHDR and CDR2 SFDVKD. The CDR3 runs to 12 residues. The V end was cut by 8 bases, the J end by 1 base, with 4 bases between.

The rearrangement uses TRBV6-1 and TRBJ1-5; 9 bases align to TRBD1. The CDR3 is made up of 15 amino acids. V trimming: 5 bases; J trimming: 3 bases; junction bases outside the gene matches: 5. Germline V gene data show CDR1 as MNHNS and CDR2 as SASEGT. The CDR3 spells CASSTRTGVNQPQHF. In DNA form, the CDR3 reads TGTGCCAGCAGTACCCGGACAGGGGTCAATCAGCCCCAGCATTTT.

This clonotype was counted at least ten times. J is TRBJ1-1 and V is TRBV5-6; D gene unclear. V was trimmed by 1 base and J by 8 bases, leaving 12 bases between them. From germline, CDR1 is SGHDT and CDR2 YYEEEE. The CDR3 has 13 amino acids. The CDR3 bases are TGTGCCAGCAGCTTGAGAGGGTTGAGGGAAGCTTTCTTT. It encodes CASSLRGLREAFF.

The table lists this clonotype with a few counts. The rearrangement joins TRBV10-2 to TRBJ2-7, with D tentatively TRBD1 (6 bases). This CDR3 is 13 amino acids long. Germline CDR1 reads WSHSY; CDR2 reads SAAADI. With 3 bases removed from V and 5 bases from J, the gap between germline ends came to 11 bases. The CDR3 is CASSDRGGHEQYF. The CDR3 coding sequence is TGCGCCAGCAGTGACAGGGGTGGTCACGAGCAGTACTTC.

This clonotype came up a few times. This chain joins TRBV15 and TRBJ1-5, with D possibly being TRBD1 (5 bases). V was clipped by 1 base and J by 3 bases, with 7 bases between them. The CDR3 sequence is 14 residues long. Germline CDR1 LNHNV, CDR2 YYDKDF (reference sequence). The CDR3 loop reads CATSRGQNNQPQHF. In DNA form, the CDR3 reads TGTGCCACCAGCAGAGGACAGAACAATCAGCCCCAGCATTTT.

This clonotype was counted at least ten times. The chain has TRBV20-1 and TRBJ2-4; D remains ambiguous. Trimming cost V 6 bases and J 0 bases, with 9 bases left between them. The germline gives CDR1 DFQATT, CDR2 SNEGSKA (reference sequence). This CDR3 contains 13 residues. The DNA of the CDR3 is TGCAGTGCCCGGACCTTAGCCAAAAACATTCAGTACTTC. Amino acid sequence: CSARTLAKNIQYF.

This clonotype showed up many times. The rearrangement links TRBV7-3 to TRBJ2-7; D not resolved. This CDR3 region has 15 residues. CDR1 and CDR2 from the germline V gene are SGHTA and FQGTGA. Trimming stripped 5 bases from V and 1 base from J, with 15 bases between. The DNA for the CDR3 is TGTGCCAGCAGCCCCGGAATACAAGATTCCTACGAGCAGTACTTC. It yields the protein CASSPGIQDSYEQYF.

For this clonotype: A much larger clone lies a single base off, so this may be a read error. This sequence joins TRBV20-1 and TRBJ1-1; D perhaps matches TRBD1 (5 bases). This CDR3 has 12 amino acids. Germline V gene lookup returns CDR1 DFQATT and CDR2 SNEGSKA (reference sequence). The CDR3 reads CSARPGETEAYF. CDR3 nucleotides: TGCAGTGCTAGGCCGGGGGAAACTGAAGCTTACTTT.

V is TRBV15 and J is TRBJ1-5; D remains ambiguous. Germline lookup yields CDR1 LNHNV and CDR2 YYDKDF (reference sequence). The germline V and J ends were trimmed by 3 bases and 0 bases, with 9 bases remaining between them. The CDR3 consists of 15 residues. The CDR3 bases are TGTGCCACCAGCAGGGACGGCTATAGCAATCAGCCCCAGCATTTT. Translating gives CATSRDGYSNQPQHF.

The rearrangement links TRBV2 to TRBJ1-5; D ambiguous. Per germline, CDR1 SNHLY and CDR2 FYNNEI. V was cut by 0 bases and J by 2 bases, with 5 bases left in between. This CDR3 contains 14 residues. The CDR3 reads CASSEALGNQPQHF. The CDR3 nucleotides are TGTGCCAGCAGTGAAGCCCTTGGCAATCAGCCCCAGCATTTT.

The J gene is TRBJ1-3, the V gene TRBV6-1; 9 nucleotides line up with TRBD1. Germline-derived CDR1 and CDR2 are MNHNS and SASEGT. This CDR3 has 15 residues. With 8 bases clipped from V and 4 bases from J, the junction kept 9 bases outside the gene matches. The CDR3 DNA reads TGTGCCAGCGGGAAGGGACAGGGACTAGGAAACACCATATATTTT. Translating gives CASGKGQGLGNTIYF.

The chain is built from TRBV2 and TRBJ1-5, with 8 positions matching TRBD1. Trimming took 8 bases from V and 6 from J; bases not matched to a gene: 9. Germline V gene lookup returns CDR1 SNHLY and CDR2 FYNNEI. This CDR3 contains 14 residues. CDR3 residues: CASAGQGIAQPQHF. Written as DNA, the CDR3 is TGTGCCAGCGCCGGACAGGGCATCGCTCAGCCCCAGCATTTT. The variable domain in full, completed from reference TRBV2 and TRBJ1-5, reads EPEVTQTPSHQVTQMGQEVILRCVPISNHLYFYWYRQILGQKVEFLVSFYNNEISEKSEIFDDQFSVERPDGSNFTLKIRSTKLEDSAMYFCASAGQGIAQPQHFGDGTRLSIL.